Listed here are 5 T cell receptor beta chains from one sample, sequenced in a study of vaccination effects on CD4 cells after COVID-19. No antigens are known for them. Peptide-pool stimulation followed by sequencing identified expanded antigen-specific CD4+ clonotypes in the ViraFEST assay. The authors isolated CD4+ T cells after approximately 9 days of culture. None of the vaccinated had previously contracted SARS-CoV-2, and their nucleocapsid antibodies tested negative. Profiling relied on immunoSEQ multiplex PCR, and the TCRdb table lists in-frame clones only, not all of them. This sample has under 25,000 clones; roughly four fifths occur once, and the top ten carry roughly 4.7%. The specimen was CD4+ T cells from PBMCs cultured with SARS-CoV-2 spike peptides, collected before COVID-19 vaccination. The receptors stem from a human donor who received a COVID-19 vaccine.

The chain joins TRBV5-1 to TRBJ2-7; the D is unclear. The CDR3 loop spans 17 amino acids. Germline assignment: CDR1 SGHRS and CDR2 YFSETQ. V was trimmed by 1 base and J by 2 bases, leaving 19 bases between them. CDR3 amino acids: CASSLSWGKAVPYEQYF. The CDR3 nucleotides read TGCGCCAGCAGCTTGTCCTGGGGAAAGGCGGTCCCCTACGAGCAGTACTTC.

The rearrangement links TRBV7-2 to TRBJ1-2; no clear D. Per germline, CDR1 SGHTA and CDR2 FQGNSA. V dropped 1 base and J dropped 2 bases, with 8 bases sitting between them. CDR3 length equals 14 residues. The CDR3 here is CASSLGPVNYGYTF. DNA for the CDR3: TGTGCCAGCAGCTTAGGGCCCGTCAACTATGGCTACACCTTC.

Only a few counts were recorded for this clone. This chain links TRBV4-1 with TRBJ1-2, with 7 bases aligning to TRBD1. Unmatched junction bases numbered 10, after V lost 3 bases and J lost 6 bases. The length of the CDR3 is 15 residues. The germline V gene encodes CDR1 MGHRA and CDR2 YSYEKL. For the CDR3, the DNA is TGCGCCAGCAGCCACAACAGGGGAAGGCATGATGGCTACACCTTC. Translation: CASSHNRGRHDGYTF.

V usage is TRBV2 and J usage is TRBJ2-2; 8 bases align to TRBD2. Trimming removed 2 bases from V and 4 bases from J; junction bases left unmatched: 6. Germline V gives CDR1 SNHLY, CDR2 FYNNEI. The CDR3 runs 16 residues. CDR3 residues: CASSERRGGVTGELFF. The CDR3, as DNA: TGTGCCAGCAGTGAACGTCGGGGGGGCGTCACCGGGGAGCTGTTTTTT.

The chain couples TRBV30 to TRBJ1-4; D gene uncertain. Germline V gene lookup returns CDR1 GTSNPN and CDR2 SVGIG (reference sequence). V lost 0 bases and J 8 bases, leaving 16 bases between the germline ends. The CDR3 length is 15 residues. The DNA of the CDR3 is TGTGCCTGGAGTGTAAGAGGGAACGCAGGAGAAAAACTGTTTTTT. Protein: CAWSVRGNAGEKLFF.